This TCR beta chain was identified in a study of T cell repertoires in cytomegalovirus infection (dated by TCRdb to between 2017 and 2020). With regard to the full study: Alongside well-studied HLA-B-restricted epitopes, the peptide stimulations were aimed at recently identified HLA-C-restricted CMV epitopes, whose presentation resists viral immunomodulation. Donor HLA type was relevant to the analysis, because carriage of CMV infection together with the matching HLA type was indicated by public TCR beta signatures.

Findings and caveats that apply to the study as a whole: In the ex vivo response, HLA-C-restricted CMV-specific TCR beta clonotypes were dominant, and in two of eight donors the single most frequent clonotype came from this HLA-C-restricted group. Cumulative frequency of public TCR beta family members discriminated carriers of CMV infection plus the relevant HLA type in this cohort and an independent approximately 350-donor cohort.

Taken with the paper, the label for treatment or condition translates to: in vitro stimulation with specific CMV peptide epitopes to enrich CMV-specific T cells. TCRdb shows the sequencer as Illumina HiSeq 1500. TCRdb handled the public reads itself, with Q25 trimming in fastp and clone calling in MiXCR, and kept productive beta chains. Duplicate CDR3 protein sequences are folded into a single record with the most common DNA and genes. In all, the sample holds roughly 500,000 distinct CDR3 sequences, and 42% of those were seen once. The top ten clonotypes cover 43% of the sample. On this clonotype itself: It lacks a known antigen. Base qualities are not provided; no much larger clone lies one nucleotide away.

The TCR was taken from a human donor in good health (CMV status not recorded). Some clones in this sample may be carry-over from other donors' samples. This specimen consisted of cultured PBMCs, obtained from culture after CMV antigen stimulation.

Read as DNA, the sequence is TGCGCCAGCAGCCAACTAGGTCCCTCCTACAATGAGCAGTTCTTC. Protein translation: CASSQLGPSYNEQFF. The rearranged segments are TRBV4-3 and TRBJ2-1; the D gene remains uncertain. V and J are truncated by 2 bases and 0 bases respectively, leaving an intervening sequence of 8 bases. From a lookup of the germline V gene, CDR1 and CDR2 are LGHNA and YSLEER. Including cysteine and phenylalanine, the CDR3 has 15 amino acids. Only the CDR3 region is kept as DNA, spanning 45 bases read in frame from base 1.